This T cell receptor beta chain came from a study of blood T cell repertoires in COVID-19. Across the study: Material from acute and convalescent COVID-19 was sourced from the United States, Italy and Spain. PBMCs, B-cell-depleted T cells, or T cells were the source of the cDNA or gDNA that made up the material.

Between the trimmed V and J ends, which lost 5 bases and 2 bases, there was a span of 5 bases. Germline V gene lookup returns CDR1 SNHLY and CDR2 FYNNEI. The CDR3 extends over 12 amino acids. Under the authors' procedure: Estimated nucleated cell counts came from reference gene primer amplification. Sequenced by immunoSEQ multiplex PCR; TCRdb stores in-frame clones only, minus some. The V and J calls and the clone size are those of that table, but D and trimming were determined from the DNA. The sample contains roughly 200,000 clones, just over 85% of which appear only once. The clonotype was recovered from a man younger than 30 with active or convalescent COVID-19. Sequences were obtained from peripheral blood. V gene TRBV2 combines with J gene TRBJ2-3; D is unclear. The CDR3 reads CASSPITDTQYF. CDR3 DNA sequence: TGTGCCAGCAGTCCCATCACAGATACGCAGTATTTT.